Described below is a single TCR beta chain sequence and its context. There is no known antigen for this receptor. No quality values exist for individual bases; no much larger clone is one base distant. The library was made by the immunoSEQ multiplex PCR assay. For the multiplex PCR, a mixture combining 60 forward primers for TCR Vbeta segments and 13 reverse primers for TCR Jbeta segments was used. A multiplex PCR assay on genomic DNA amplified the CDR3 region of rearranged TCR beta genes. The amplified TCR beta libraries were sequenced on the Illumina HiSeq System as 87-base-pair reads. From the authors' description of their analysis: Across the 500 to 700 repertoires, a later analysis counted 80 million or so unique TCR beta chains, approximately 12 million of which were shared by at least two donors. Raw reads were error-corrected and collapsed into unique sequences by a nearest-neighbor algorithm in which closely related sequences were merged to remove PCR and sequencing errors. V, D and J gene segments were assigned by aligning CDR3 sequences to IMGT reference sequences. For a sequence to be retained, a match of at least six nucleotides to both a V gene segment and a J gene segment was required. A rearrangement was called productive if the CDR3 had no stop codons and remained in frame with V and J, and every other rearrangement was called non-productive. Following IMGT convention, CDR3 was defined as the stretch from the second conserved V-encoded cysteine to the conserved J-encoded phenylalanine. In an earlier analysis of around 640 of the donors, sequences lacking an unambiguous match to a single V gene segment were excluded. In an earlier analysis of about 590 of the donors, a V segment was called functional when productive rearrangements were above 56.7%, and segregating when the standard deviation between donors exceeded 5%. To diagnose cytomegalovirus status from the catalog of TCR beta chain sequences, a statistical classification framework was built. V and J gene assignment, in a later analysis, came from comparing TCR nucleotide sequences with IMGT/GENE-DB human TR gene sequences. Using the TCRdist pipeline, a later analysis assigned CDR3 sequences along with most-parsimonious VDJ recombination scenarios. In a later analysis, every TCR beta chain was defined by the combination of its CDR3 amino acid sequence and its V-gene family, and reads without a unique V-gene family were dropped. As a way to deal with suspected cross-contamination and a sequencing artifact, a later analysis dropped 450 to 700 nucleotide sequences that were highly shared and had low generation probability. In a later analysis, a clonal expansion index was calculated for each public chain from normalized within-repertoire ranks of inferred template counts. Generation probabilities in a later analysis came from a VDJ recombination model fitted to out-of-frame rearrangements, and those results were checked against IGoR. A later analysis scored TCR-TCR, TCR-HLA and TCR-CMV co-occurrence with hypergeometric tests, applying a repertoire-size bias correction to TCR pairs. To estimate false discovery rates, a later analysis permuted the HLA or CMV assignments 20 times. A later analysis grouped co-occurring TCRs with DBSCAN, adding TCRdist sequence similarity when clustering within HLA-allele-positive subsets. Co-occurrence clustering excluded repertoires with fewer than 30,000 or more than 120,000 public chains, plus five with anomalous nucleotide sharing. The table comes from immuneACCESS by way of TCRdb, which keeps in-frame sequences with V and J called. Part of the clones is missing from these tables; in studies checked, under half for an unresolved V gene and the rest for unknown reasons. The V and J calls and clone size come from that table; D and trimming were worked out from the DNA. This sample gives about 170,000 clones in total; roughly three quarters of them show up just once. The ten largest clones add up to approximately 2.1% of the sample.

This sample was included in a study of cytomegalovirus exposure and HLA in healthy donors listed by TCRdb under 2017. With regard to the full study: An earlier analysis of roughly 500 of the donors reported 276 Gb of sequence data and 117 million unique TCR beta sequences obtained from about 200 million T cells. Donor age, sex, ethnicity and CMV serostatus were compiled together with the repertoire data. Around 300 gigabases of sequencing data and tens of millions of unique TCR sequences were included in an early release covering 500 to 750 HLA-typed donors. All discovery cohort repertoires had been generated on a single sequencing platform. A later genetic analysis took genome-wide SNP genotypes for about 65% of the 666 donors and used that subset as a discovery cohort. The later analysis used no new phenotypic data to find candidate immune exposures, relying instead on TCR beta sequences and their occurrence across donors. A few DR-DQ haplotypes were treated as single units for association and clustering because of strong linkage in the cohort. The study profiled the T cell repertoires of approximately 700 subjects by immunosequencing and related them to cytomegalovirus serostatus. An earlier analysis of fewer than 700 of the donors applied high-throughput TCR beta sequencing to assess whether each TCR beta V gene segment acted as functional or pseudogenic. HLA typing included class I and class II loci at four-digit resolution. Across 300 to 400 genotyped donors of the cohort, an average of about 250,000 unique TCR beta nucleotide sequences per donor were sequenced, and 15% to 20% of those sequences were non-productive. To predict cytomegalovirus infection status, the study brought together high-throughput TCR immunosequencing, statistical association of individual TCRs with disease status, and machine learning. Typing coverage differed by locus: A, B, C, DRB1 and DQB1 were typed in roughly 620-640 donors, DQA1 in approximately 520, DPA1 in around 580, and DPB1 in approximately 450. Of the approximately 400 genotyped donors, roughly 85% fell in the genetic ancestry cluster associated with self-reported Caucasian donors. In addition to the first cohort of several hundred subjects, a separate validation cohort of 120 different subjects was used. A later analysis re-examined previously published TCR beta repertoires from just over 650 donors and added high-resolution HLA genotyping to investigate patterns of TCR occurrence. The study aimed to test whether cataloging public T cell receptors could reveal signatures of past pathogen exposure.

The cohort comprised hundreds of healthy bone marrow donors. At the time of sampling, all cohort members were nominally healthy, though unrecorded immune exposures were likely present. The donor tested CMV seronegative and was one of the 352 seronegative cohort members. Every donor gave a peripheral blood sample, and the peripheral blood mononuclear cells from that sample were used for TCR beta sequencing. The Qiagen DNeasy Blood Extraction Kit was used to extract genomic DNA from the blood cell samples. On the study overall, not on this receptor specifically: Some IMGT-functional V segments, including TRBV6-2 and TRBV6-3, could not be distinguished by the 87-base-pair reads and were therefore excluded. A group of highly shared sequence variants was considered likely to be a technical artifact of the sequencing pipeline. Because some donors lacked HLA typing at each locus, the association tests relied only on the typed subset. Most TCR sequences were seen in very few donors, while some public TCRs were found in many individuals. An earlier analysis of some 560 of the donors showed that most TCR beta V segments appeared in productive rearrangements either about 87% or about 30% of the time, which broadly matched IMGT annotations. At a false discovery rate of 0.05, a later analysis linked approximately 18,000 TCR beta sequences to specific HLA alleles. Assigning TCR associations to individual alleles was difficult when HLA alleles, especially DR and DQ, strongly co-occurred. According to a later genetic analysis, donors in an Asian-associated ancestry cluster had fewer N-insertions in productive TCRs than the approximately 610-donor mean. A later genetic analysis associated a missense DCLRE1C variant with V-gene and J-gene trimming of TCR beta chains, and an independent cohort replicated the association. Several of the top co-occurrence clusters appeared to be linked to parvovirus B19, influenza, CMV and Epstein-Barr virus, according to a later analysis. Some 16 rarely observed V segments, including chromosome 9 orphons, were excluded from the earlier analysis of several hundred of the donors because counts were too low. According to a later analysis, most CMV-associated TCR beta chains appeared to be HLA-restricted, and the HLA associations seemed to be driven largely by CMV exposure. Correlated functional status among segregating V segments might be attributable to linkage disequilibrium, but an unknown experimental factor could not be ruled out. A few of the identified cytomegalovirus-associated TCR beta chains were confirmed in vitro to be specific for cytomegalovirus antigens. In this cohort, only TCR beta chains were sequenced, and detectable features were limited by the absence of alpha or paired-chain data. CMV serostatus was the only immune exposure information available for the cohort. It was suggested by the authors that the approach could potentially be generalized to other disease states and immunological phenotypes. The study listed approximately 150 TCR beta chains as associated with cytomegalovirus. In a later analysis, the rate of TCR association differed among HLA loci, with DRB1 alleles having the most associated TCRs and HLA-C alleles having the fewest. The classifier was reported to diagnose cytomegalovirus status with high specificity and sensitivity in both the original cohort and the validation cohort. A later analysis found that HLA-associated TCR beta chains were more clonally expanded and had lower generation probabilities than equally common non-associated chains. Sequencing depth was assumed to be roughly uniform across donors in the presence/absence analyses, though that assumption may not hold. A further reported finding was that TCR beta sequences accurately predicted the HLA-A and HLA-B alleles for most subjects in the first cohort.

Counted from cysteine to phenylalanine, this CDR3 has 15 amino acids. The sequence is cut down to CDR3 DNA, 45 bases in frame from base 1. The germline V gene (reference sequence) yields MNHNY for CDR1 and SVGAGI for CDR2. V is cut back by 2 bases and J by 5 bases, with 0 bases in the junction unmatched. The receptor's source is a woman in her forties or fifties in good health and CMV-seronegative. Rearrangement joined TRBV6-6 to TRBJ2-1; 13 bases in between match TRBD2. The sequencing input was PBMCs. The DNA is TGTGCCAGCAGTTACGGGACTAGCGGGGACAATGAGCAGTTCTTC. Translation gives CASSYGTSGDNEQFF.